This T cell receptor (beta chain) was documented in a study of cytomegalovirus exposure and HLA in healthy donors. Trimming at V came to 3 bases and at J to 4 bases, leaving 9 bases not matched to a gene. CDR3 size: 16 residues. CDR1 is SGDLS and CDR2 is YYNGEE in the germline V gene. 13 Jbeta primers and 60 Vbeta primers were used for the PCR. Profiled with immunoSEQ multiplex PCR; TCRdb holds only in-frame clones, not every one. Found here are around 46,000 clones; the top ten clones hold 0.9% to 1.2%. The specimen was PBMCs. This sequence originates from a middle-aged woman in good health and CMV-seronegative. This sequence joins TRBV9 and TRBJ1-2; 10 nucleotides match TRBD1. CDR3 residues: CASSASRDRGFYGYTF. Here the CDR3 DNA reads TGTGCCAGCAGCGCAAGCCGGGACAGGGGCTTCTATGGCTACACCTTC.